The sequence of this TCR beta chain was determined in a study of identical twins. TCRdb redid the calling of the 5' RACE reads with MiXCR, one entry per CDR3 protein. The repertoire holds around 370,000 distinct CDR3 sequences, with around 9% as singletons. Germline trimming cut 5 bases from V and 8 bases from J; bases unmatched to any gene: 6. The germline CDR1 and CDR2 sequences are DFQATT and SNEGSKA (reference sequence). This CDR3 is 14 amino acids long. The sequenced sample consisted of naive T cells sorted from blood. V is TRBV20-1 and J is TRBJ2-1, with 13 bases that match TRBD2. This TCR was recovered from a woman between 50 and 59 years old in good health. The CDR3 DNA follows: TGCAGTGCTCAACTAGCGGGAGGGCCCGATGAGCAGTTCTTC. Translation gives CSAQLAGGPDEQFF.